The sequence of this TCR beta chain was determined in a study of low-dose radiotherapy and immunotherapy resistance in tumors. For the study at large: Nivolumab was given to patients as a 240 mg flat dose every two weeks, and ipilimumab at 1 mg/kg every six weeks. Both were delivered intravenously. Patients took oral aspirin 300 mg daily for four cycles from cycle 1 day 1.

Described time point: before trial treatment. Primers used for first-strand cDNA, a TRAV- and TRBV-specific set, covered both alpha and beta chains. With a V-primer adapter and a constant-region primer, TCRs were amplified for about 22 PCR cycles. Amplifying the isolated mRNA was done by in vitro transcription. TCRdb passed the reads through MiXCR, listing each CDR3 protein once. The table has 55,000 to 70,000 distinct CDR3 sequences, around 27% seen once; the top ten hold around 5%. The sequencing here drew on PBMCs, taken before treatment. The source is a male donor with prostate cancer.

Here the CDR3 DNA reads TGTGCCAGCAGCCCTCGACAGACCTCCTACAATGAGCAGTTCTTC. It codes for CASSPRQTSYNEQFF. V gene TRBV2 combines with J gene TRBJ2-1; D is perhaps TRBD1 (5 bases). The CDR3 is 15 residues long. V was trimmed by 6 bases and J by 0 bases, leaving 12 bases between them. Germline loops: CDR1 SNHLY, CDR2 FYNNEI.